These 17 T cell receptor beta chains share one sample of origin, sequenced in a study of T cells in women clearing cervical HPV infection. Produced via immunoSEQ multiplex PCR; TCRdb's table is partial and in-frame only. The table lists about 21,000 clones, with about 6% in the top ten. Sequenced material: blood buffy coat. These receptors all stem from a woman aged 18 to 75 with a cervical HPV16 infection that either progressed to CIN3+ or cleared (not recorded which).

Remarks on this clone: Read data end 3 residues before the CDR3 end; the end is taken from the germline J gene. The V and J genes are TRBV5-4 and TRBJ2-7; TRBD2 might be the D (7 bases). Trimming pared 4 bases from V and 3 bases from J, leaving 14 bases between. The CDR3 covers 14 residues. Germline CDR1 is SGHNT and CDR2 is YYREEE (reference sequence). CDR3 sequence reads: CASSAGRGRYEQYF. CDR3 DNA, as far as it was read: TGTGCCAGCAGCGCTGGGCGGGGGCGCTACGAG.

As for this clone: Sequencing ends 3 residues short of the CDR3 end; the germline J gene provides the rest. The chain links TRBV20-1 to TRBJ1-6; D may be TRBD1 (6 bases). Germline CDR1 and CDR2: DFQATT and SNEGSKA (reference sequence). V shed 5 bases and J shed 10 bases, with 18 bases lying between them. This CDR3 region has 14 residues. CDR3 region: CSAQYREVGSPLHF. The part of the CDR3 DNA that was read is TGCAGTGCTCAATACAGGGAGGTGGGGTCACCC.

CDR3 residues: CASSFRAGGLYEQYF. CDR3 bases read: TGTGCCAGCAGTTTTAGAGCGGGAGGGTTATACGAG. The chain has TRBV12-3 or TRBV12-4 and TRBJ2-7, with 10 bases identical to TRBD2. Sequencing ends 3 residues short of the CDR3 end; the germline J gene provides the rest. This CDR3 contains 15 residues. Trimming took 3 bases from V and 4 from J; bases not matched to a gene: 6.

Of note for this clone: The observed sequence ends 3 residues before the CDR3 terminus, with the missing tail filled in from the germline J gene. This chain joins TRBV12-5 and TRBJ2-1, with D possibly being TRBD2 (6 bases). The CDR3 totals 14 residues. V dropped 1 base and J dropped 9 bases, with 13 bases sitting between them. CDR1 is LGHNT and CDR2 is FRNRAP in the germline V gene. The CDR3 loop reads CASGLDPSGGEQFF. The part of the CDR3 DNA that was read is TGTGCTAGTGGTTTGGACCCCTCCGGGGGTGAG.

With regard to this clone: The read falls 3 residues short of the CDR3 end, and the missing part is taken from the germline J gene. The rearrangement links TRBV19 to TRBJ1-2; the D is unclear. This CDR3 is built from 14 residues. In germline, CDR1 is LNHDA, CDR2 SQIVND (reference sequence). CDR3 DNA (partial): TGTGCCAGTAGTAATTATGTCAATGGAGACATC. It codes for CASSNYVNGDI. The entire CDR3 protein is CASSNYVNGDIYTF.

In the case of this clone: The sequence runs out 3 residues before the end of the CDR3; the remainder is reconstructed from the germline J gene. The J gene is TRBJ2-7, the V gene TRBV27; TRBD1 matches 8 bases. V gave up 4 bases and J gave up 3 bases; unmatched junction bases: 5. The CDR3 consists of 14 residues. CDR1 and CDR2 from the germline V gene are MNHEY and SMNVEV (reference sequence). The CDR3 protein is CASSSRTGSYEQYF. CDR3 bases read: TGTGCCAGCAGTTCCCGGACAGGGAGCTACGAG.

With respect to this clone: Read sequence stops 3 residues before the CDR3 end, and the germline J gene provides the missing end. This chain connects TRBV5-5 to TRBJ1-1; 9 nucleotides agree with TRBD1. This CDR3 has 14 amino acids. Per the germline V gene, CDR1 is SGHKS and CDR2 is YYEKEE (reference sequence). V was pared by 3 bases and J by 1 base, with 1 base of the junction left unmatched. CDR3 amino acids: CASSSGQGNTEAFF. The covered CDR3 bases are TGTGCCAGCAGCTCGGGACAGGGGAACACTGAA.

With respect to this clone: The read gets to within 3 residues of the CDR3 end, and the germline J gene fills in the rest. The gene calls are TRBV7-2 and TRBJ1-1; no reliable D call. Per the germline V gene, CDR1 is SGHTA and CDR2 is FQGNSA. This CDR3 has 13 amino acids. The V gene lost 3 bases and the J gene lost 4 bases, with 9 bases spanning the gap. CDR3 region: CASSFRGFTEAFF. The CDR3 bases that were read are TGTGCCAGCAGCTTTAGAGGGTTCACTGAA.

Worth noting for this clone: The sequence runs out 3 residues before the end of the CDR3; the remainder is reconstructed from the germline J gene. The gene calls are TRBV20-1 and TRBJ2-7, with TRBD1 identical over 11 bases. The CDR3 sequence is 14 residues long. With 5 bases clipped from V and 2 bases from J, the junction kept 5 bases outside the gene matches. CDR1 and CDR2 (germline): DFQATT, SNEGSKA (reference sequence). The sequenced CDR3 bases are TGCAGTGCTGGCCGGGACAGGGGGGCCTACGAG. Translating gives CSAGRDRGAYE. The whole CDR3 protein reads CSAGRDRGAYEQYF.

With regard to this clone: The CDR3 end falls 3 residues outside the read, so it is completed with the germline J gene. The V call is TRBV19, the J call TRBJ1-2, with TRBD1 matching 7 bases. CDR3 size: 15 residues. The germline CDR1 and CDR2 sequences are LNHDA and SQIVND (reference sequence). CDR3 region: CASSRQPTGPQGYTF. The covered CDR3 bases are TGTGCCAGTAGCCGACAACCGACAGGGCCACAAGGC.

Concerning this clone: Read data end 3 residues before the CDR3 end; the end is taken from the germline J gene. This chain connects TRBV18 to TRBJ1-6; tentatively, D is TRBD1 (5 bases). Germline V lookup: CDR1 KGHSH, CDR2 LQKENI. Deletions cut 5 bases from V and 8 bases from J, with 25 bases between. CDR3 length equals 18 residues. CDR3: CASSKASGLGAFDSPLHF. The part of the CDR3 DNA that was read is TGTGCCAGCTCAAAGGCGTCAGGGTTGGGTGCTTTTGATTCACCC.

Concerning this clone itself: The CDR3 end falls 3 residues outside the read, so it is completed with the germline J gene. The chain couples TRBV7-2 to TRBJ1-1; D is possibly TRBD1 (5 bases). V was clipped by 5 bases and J by 6 bases, with 19 bases between them. The CDR3 runs 15 residues. CDR1 is SGHTA and CDR2 is FQGNSA in the germline V gene. CDR3 bases read: TGTGCCAGCAGCGCGGGACTGGAATTTAGATCTGAA. Its translation: CASSAGLEFRSE. The full CDR3 reads CASSAGLEFRSEAFF.

Of note for this clone: The read is 3 residues too short to cover the CDR3 end, so that end is filled in from the germline J gene. The rearrangement links TRBV7-7 to TRBJ1-1; no clear D. CDR1 is SSHAT, CDR2 FNYEAQ, per germline (reference sequence). The CDR3 spans 13 residues. CDR3 bases read: TGTGCCAGCAGCATTCTAGCGTGGGAGACC. This encodes CASSILAWET. The entire CDR3 reads CASSILAWETAFF. Together with reference TRBV7-7 and TRBJ1-1, the CDR3 gives the full variable domain: GAGVSQSPRYKVTKRGQDVTLRCDPISSHATLYWYQQALGQGPEFLTYFNYEAQPDKSGLPSDRFSAERPEGSISTLTIQRTEQRDSAMYRCASSILAWETAFFGQGTRLTVV.

Concerning this clone itself: The read falls 3 residues short of the CDR3 end, and the missing part is taken from the germline J gene. This chain links TRBV18 with TRBJ2-6; D call uncertain. V was trimmed by 5 bases and J by 0 bases, leaving 11 bases between them. There are 16 residues in the CDR3. The germline V gene has CDR1 KGHSH and CDR2 LQKENI. CDR3 sequence reads: CASSEAGISGANVLTF. The CDR3 DNA, read in part, is TGTGCCAGCTCAGAGGCAGGAATCTCTGGGGCCAACGTC.

As to this clone: The read gets to within 3 residues of the CDR3 end, and the germline J gene fills in the rest. The V call is TRBV2, the J call TRBJ1-2; D is perhaps TRBD1 (5 bases). V was clipped by 7 bases and J by 3 bases, with 12 bases between them. The germline V gene encodes CDR1 SNHLY and CDR2 FYNNEI. CDR3 size: 13 residues. Here the CDR3 reads CASKLQVYYGYTF. CDR3 DNA (partial): TGTGCCAGCAAGTTACAGGTATACTATGGC.

Concerning this clone: The sequence runs out 3 residues before the end of the CDR3; the remainder is reconstructed from the germline J gene. The chain carries TRBV19 and TRBJ1-1, with 9 bases matching TRBD1. Looked up from germline, CDR1 is LNHDA and CDR2 is SQIVND (reference sequence). With V trimmed by 7 bases and J by 4 bases, 7 bases remained unmatched. The CDR3 extends over 14 amino acids. This CDR3 is CASIKQGAPTEAFF. The covered CDR3 bases are TGTGCCAGTATCAAACAGGGGGCCCCCACTGAA.

In the case of this clone: The CDR3 end is not reached by the read, which stops 3 residues before it; the germline J gene fills it in. The rearrangement joins TRBV13 to TRBJ1-1; D possibly corresponds to TRBD1 (5 bases). The V end was cut by 0 bases, the J end by 6 bases, with 14 bases between. The germline V gene encodes CDR1 PRHDT and CDR2 FYEKMQ (reference sequence). This CDR3 has 15 amino acids. CDR3 bases read: TGTGCCAGCAGCTTAGGGTGGGGGGTTCGTCCTGAA. Protein: CASSLGWGVRPE. The full CDR3 reads CASSLGWGVRPEAFF. Complete variable domain (other parts from reference TRBV13 and TRBJ1-1): AAGVIQSPRHLIKEKRETATLKCYPIPRHDTVYWYQQGPGQDPQFLISFYEKMQSDKGSIPDRFSAQQFSDYHSELNMSSLELGDSALYFCASSLGWGVRPEAFFGQGTRLTVV.